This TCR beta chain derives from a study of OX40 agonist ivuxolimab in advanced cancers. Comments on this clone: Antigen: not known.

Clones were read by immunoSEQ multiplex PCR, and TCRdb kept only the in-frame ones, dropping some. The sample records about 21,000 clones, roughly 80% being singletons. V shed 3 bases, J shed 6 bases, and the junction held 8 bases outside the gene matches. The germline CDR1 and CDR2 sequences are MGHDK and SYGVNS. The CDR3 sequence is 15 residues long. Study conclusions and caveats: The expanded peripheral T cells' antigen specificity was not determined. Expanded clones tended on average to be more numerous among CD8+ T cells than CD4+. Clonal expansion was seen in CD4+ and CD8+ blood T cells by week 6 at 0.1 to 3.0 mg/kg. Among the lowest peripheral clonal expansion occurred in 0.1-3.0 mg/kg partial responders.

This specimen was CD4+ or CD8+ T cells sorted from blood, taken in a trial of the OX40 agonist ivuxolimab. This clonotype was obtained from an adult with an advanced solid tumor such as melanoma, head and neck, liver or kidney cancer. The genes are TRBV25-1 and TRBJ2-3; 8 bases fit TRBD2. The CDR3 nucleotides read TGTGCCAGCAGTGATAAGCGGGAGTCTTCGGATACGCAGTATTTT. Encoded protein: CASSDKRESSDTQYF. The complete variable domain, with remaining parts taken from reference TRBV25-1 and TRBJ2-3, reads EADIYQTPRYLVIGTGKKITLECSQTMGHDKMYWYQQDPGMELHLIHYSYGVNSTEKGDLSSESTVSRIRTEHFPLTLESARPSHTSQYLCASSDKRESSDTQYFGPGTRLTVL.